The 18 T cell receptor beta chains below were found in one sample sequenced in a study of T cell responses to AZD1222 COVID-19 vaccine. Data came from immunoSEQ multiplex PCR; TCRdb stores just in-frame clones and leaves some out. The sample shows around 120,000 clones, approximately 90% of them seen only once. The sample was peripheral blood, taken on day 0 of AZD1222 vaccination. The receptors come from an adult in good health.

The chain's CDR3 is CASSLRGGTTNEKLFF. In DNA, the CDR3 is TGCGCCAGCAGCTTGCGGGGGGGTACGACTAATGAAAAACTGTTTTTT. The V and J genes are TRBV5-1 and TRBJ1-4, with D possibly matching TRBD1 (5 bases). The CDR3 contains 16 residues. V was pared by 1 base and J by 2 bases, with 12 bases between. Germline CDR1 reads SGHRS; CDR2 reads YFSETQ. Based on the CDR3 plus reference TRBV5-1 and TRBJ1-4, the full variable domain is KAGVTQTPRYLIKTRGQQVTLSCSPISGHRSVSWYQQTPGQGLQFLFEYFSETQRNKGNFPGRFSGRQFSNSRSEMNVSTLELGDSALYLCASSLRGGTTNEKLFFGSGTQLSVL.

V is TRBV27 and J is TRBJ2-1; D is perhaps TRBD1 or TRBD2 (5 bases each). The CDR3 runs to 17 residues. From germline, CDR1 is MNHEY and CDR2 SMNVEV (reference sequence). The V and J ends lost 0 bases and 2 bases respectively, with 14 bases between them. In DNA, the CDR3 is TGTGCCAGCAGTTTATCGGTTGTGGGGGTACCCTACAATGAGCAGTTCTTC. Its translation: CASSLSVVGVPYNEQFF.

The chain couples TRBV27 to TRBJ1-2; 7 nucleotides match TRBD1. Germline assignment: CDR1 MNHEY and CDR2 SMNVEV (reference sequence). The CDR3 sequence is 15 residues long. J was trimmed by 1 base and V by 0 bases; bases with no gene match: 2. In nucleotides, the CDR3 is TGTGCCAGCAGTTTATCCGGGACAGATAACTATGGCTACACCTTC. This gives the protein CASSLSGTDNYGYTF.

This rearrangement joins TRBV3-1 (or the pseudogene TRBV3-2) to TRBJ1-3, with D tentatively TRBD1 (5 bases). V gave up 0 bases and J gave up 0 bases, with 18 bases separating them. The CDR3 consists of 19 residues. Germline V lookup: CDR1 LGHDT, CDR2 YNNKEL (reference sequence). CDR3: CASSQDRGGQDYSGNTIYF. In nucleotides, the CDR3 is TGTGCCAGCAGCCAAGATAGGGGAGGCCAGGATTACTCTGGAAACACCATATATTTT.

The V and J genes are TRBV7-6 and TRBJ1-2; the D is unclear. Between the trimmed V and J ends, which lost 5 bases and 2 bases, there was a span of 15 bases. The CDR3 totals 15 residues. The germline CDR1 and CDR2 sequences are SGHVS and FNYEAQ. CDR3 sequence (DNA): TGTGCCAGCAGCAACCTCTTGGGTCCGAACTATGGCTACACCTTC. Protein: CASSNLLGPNYGYTF.

This chain connects TRBV5-1 to TRBJ2-7; TRBD1 matches at 9 bases. V shed 5 bases, J shed 4 bases, and the junction held 7 bases outside the gene matches. Germline CDR1 SGHRS, CDR2 YFSETQ. This CDR3 has 14 residues. The CDR3 reads CASSSTGGAYEQYF. The DNA of the CDR3 is TGCGCCAGCAGTTCGACAGGGGGGGCATACGAGCAGTACTTC.

The V and J genes are TRBV6-1 and TRBJ1-1; no reliable D call. CDR1 is MNHNS, CDR2 SASEGT, per germline. V gave up 3 bases and J gave up 5 bases, with 10 bases separating them. The CDR3 extends over 13 amino acids. CDR3 coding DNA: TGTGCCAGCAGTGATGGCTCATATACTGAAGCTTTCTTT. Its protein product is CASSDGSYTEAFF.

The chain employs TRBV3-1 (or the pseudogene TRBV3-2) and TRBJ1-2; 9 nucleotides align to TRBD1. The ends lost 5 bases at V and 4 bases at J; junction bases unmatched: 8. In germline, CDR1 is LGHDT, CDR2 YNNKEL (reference sequence). CDR3 size: 15 residues. CDR3 residues: CASSDRQGGGYGYTF. The CDR3, as DNA: TGTGCCAGCAGCGATCGACAGGGGGGCGGCTATGGCTACACCTTC.

The chain uses TRBV11-3 and TRBJ1-1; a possible D gene is TRBD1 (5 bases). Germline lookup yields CDR1 SGHNT and CDR2 YENEEA. The CDR3 runs 13 residues. V lost 6 bases, J lost 5 bases, and 13 bases lay in between. CDR3 sequence reads: CASSNQGGTEAFF. The DNA for the CDR3 is TGTGCCAGCAGTAACCAGGGTGGTACTGAAGCTTTCTTT.

The chain uses TRBV30 and TRBJ1-6, with a weak D call TRBD1 (5 bases). There are 14 residues in the CDR3. Germline V CDR1 and CDR2: GTSNPN, SVGIG (reference sequence). Trimming cost V 2 bases and J 7 bases, with 12 bases left between them. CDR3 coding DNA: TGTGCCTGGAGTCGGGGGTCCCGAAATTCACCCCTCCACTTT. Translated, it gives CAWSRGSRNSPLHF.

The chain couples TRBV2 to TRBJ1-4; no clear D. The CDR3 consists of 14 residues. Germline CDR1 and CDR2: SNHLY and FYNNEI. V was shortened by 4 bases and J by 7 bases, with 13 bases between the two germline ends. The CDR3 here is CASSVSSPGEKLFF. Written as DNA, the CDR3 is TGTGCCAGCAGTGTTTCCTCCCCTGGTGAAAAACTGTTTTTT.

This clone has only one observation. V and J are TRBV6-5 and TRBJ1-2, with D perhaps TRBD1 (6 bases). This CDR3 region has 15 residues. The germline gives CDR1 MNHEY, CDR2 SVGAGI. V gave up 6 bases and J gave up 1 base, with 15 bases separating them. This CDR3 is CASSPRTVFNYGYTF. The CDR3 DNA sequence: TGTGCCAGCAGCCCACGGACAGTTTTTAACTATGGCTACACCTTC.

The V call is TRBV28, the J call TRBJ2-7, with 7 bases that match TRBD1. The CDR3 is 16 amino acids. Germline-derived CDR1 and CDR2 are MDHEN and SYDVKM. Trimming removed 2 bases from V and 2 bases from J; junction bases left unmatched: 9. CDR3 protein: CASSLPRQGTTYEQYF. CDR3 in DNA: TGTGCCAGCAGTTTACCCAGACAGGGCACTACCTACGAGCAGTACTTC.

This clone was detected ten times or more. This chain joins TRBV30 and TRBJ1-1; D unresolved. From germline, CDR1 is GTSNPN and CDR2 SVGIG (reference sequence). This CDR3 comprises 15 residues. Trimming took 0 bases from V and 1 from J, leaving 12 bases between them. In nucleotides, the CDR3 is TGTGCCTGGAGTGTGGATTGGCCCCCGAACACTGAAGCTTTCTTT. It is translated as CAWSVDWPPNTEAFF. Full variable domain (remainder filled in from reference TRBV30 and TRBJ1-1): SQTIHQWPATLVQPVGSPLSLECTVEGTSNPNLYWYRQAAGRGLQLLFYSVGIGQISSEVPQNLSASRPQDRQFILSSKKLLLSDSGFYLCAWSVDWPPNTEAFFGQGTRLTVV.

CDR3 nucleotide sequence: TGTGCCAGCAGCTTGGAGACTAGGGCCCGAAATGAGCAGTTCTTC. Its protein product is CASSLETRARNEQFF. This chain uses TRBV11-2 with TRBJ2-1, with a weak D call TRBD2 (6 bases). The germline gives CDR1 SGHAT, CDR2 FQNNGV. With 3 bases removed from V and 7 bases from J, the gap between germline ends came to 16 bases. CDR3 length: 15 amino acids.

This chain uses TRBV4-2 with TRBJ2-1; TRBD2 matches 9 bases. The trim removed 1 base at V and 4 bases at J, leaving 8 bases unmatched. The CDR3 sequence is 17 residues long. Germline V gives CDR1 LGHNA, CDR2 YNFKEQ. CDR3 coding DNA: TGTGCCAGCAGCCAAGGATCGACTAGCGGAATTTACAATGAGCAGTTCTTC. Its translation is CASSQGSTSGIYNEQFF.

The chain is built from TRBV19 and TRBJ2-2; D is undetermined. Trimming stripped 3 bases from V and 0 bases from J, with 8 bases between. In germline, CDR1 is LNHDA, CDR2 SQIVND (reference sequence). The CDR3 totals 15 residues. The CDR3 spells CASSIYDSNTGELFF. The CDR3, as DNA: TGTGCCAGTAGTATCTATGACTCGAACACCGGGGAGCTGTTTTTT. Full variable domain (rest looked up from reference TRBV19 and TRBJ2-2): DGGITQSPKYLFRKEGQNVTLSCEQNLNHDAMYWYRQDPGQGLRLIYYSQIVNDFQKGDIAEGYSVSREKKESFPLTVTSAQKNPTAFYLCASSIYDSNTGELFFGEGSRLTVL.

V usage is TRBV9 and J usage is TRBJ1-6, with 9 bases matching TRBD1. The CDR3 spans 18 residues. Trimming at V came to 3 bases and at J to 6 bases, leaving 13 bases not matched to a gene. Germline V lookup: CDR1 SGDLS, CDR2 YYNGEE. The CDR3: CASSATKGQGYPNSPLHF. DNA for the CDR3: TGTGCCAGCAGCGCCACTAAGGGACAGGGTTACCCTAATTCACCCCTCCACTTT.